These 20 T cell receptor beta chains were all obtained from the same sample, sequenced in a study of blood T cell repertoires in COVID-19. Clones were sequenced by immunoSEQ multiplex PCR, and TCRdb holds only the in-frame ones, with some missing. The data hold roughly 56,000 clones, with approximately 92% observed a single time. Sequencing was performed on peripheral blood. The receptors derive from a man aged 50-59 years with active COVID-19.

The chain recombines TRBV7-2 with TRBJ2-7; 8 bases agree with TRBD2. The CDR3 extends over 14 amino acids. CDR1 and CDR2 (germline): SGHTA, FQGNSA. Germline trimming cut 9 bases from V and 2 bases from J; bases unmatched to any gene: 9. The CDR3 region has the DNA TGTGCCAGTGAAGCGGGAGTTGGTACCTACGAGCAGTACTTC. As protein: CASEAGVGTYEQYF.

This clone was seen a single time. This rearrangement joins TRBV3-1 (or the pseudogene TRBV3-2) to TRBJ2-1, with 15 bases lining up with TRBD2. Germline V lookup: CDR1 LGHDT, CDR2 YNNKEL (reference sequence). The J segment lost 6 bases and the V segment lost 3 bases, leaving 3 bases of the junction unmatched. The CDR3 totals 16 residues. The CDR3 DNA sequence: TGTGCCAGCAGCCAGGGGACTAGCGGGAGGATCAATGAGCAGTTCTTC. Residues: CASSQGTSGRINEQFF.

The rearrangement links TRBV7-6 to TRBJ2-2, with 10 positions matching TRBD2. The V segment lost 8 bases and the J segment 5 bases; nucleotides outside the gene matches: 11. Germline lookup yields CDR1 SGHVS and CDR2 FNYEAQ. This CDR3 has 16 residues. The CDR3 bases are TGTGCCAGCTCCCCACGGGGTAGCGGGGGGACCGGGGAGCTGTTTTTT. It yields the protein CASSPRGSGGTGELFF.

The V gene is TRBV27, the J gene TRBJ1-1; possible D gene TRBD1, 5 bases. The CDR3 is made up of 15 amino acids. Germline CDR1 is MNHEY and CDR2 is SMNVEV (reference sequence). The ends were cut back, 2 bases at V and 0 bases at J, with 10 bases in the middle. The CDR3 nucleotides are TGTGCCAGCAGTTTAGCCCCAGGGTTGAACACTGAAGCTTTCTTT. It specifies CASSLAPGLNTEAFF.

The table lists this clone with a few counts. This sequence joins TRBV7-2 and TRBJ2-2; TRBD1 agrees at 7 bases. Trimming removed 5 bases from V and 7 bases from J; junction bases left unmatched: 10. The CDR3 runs to 15 residues. Germline loops: CDR1 SGHTA, CDR2 FQGNSA. The CDR3 DNA reads as TGTGCCAGCAGCCAAGGGGGCCCTACGAACGGGGAGCTGTTTTTT. This encodes CASSQGGPTNGELFF. Filled out from reference TRBV7-2 and TRBJ2-2, the complete variable domain reads GAGVSQSPSNKVTEKGKDVELRCDPISGHTALYWYRQSLGQGLEFLIYFQGNSAPDKSGLPSDRFSAERTGGSVSTLTIQRTQQEDSAVYLCASSQGGPTNGELFFGEGSRLTVL.

This clone was counted between two and nine times. J is TRBJ2-1 and V is TRBV3-1 (or the pseudogene TRBV3-2); D is undetermined. The germline gives CDR1 LGHDT, CDR2 YNNKEL (reference sequence). The CDR3 loop spans 12 amino acids. Trimming removed 3 bases from V and 3 bases from J, with 3 bases in between. CDR3 coding DNA: TGTGCCAGCAGCCATCTCTACAATGAGCAGTTCTTC. It encodes CASSHLYNEQFF.

The V gene is TRBV6-5, the J gene TRBJ2-1, with D perhaps matching TRBD1 (5 bases). This CDR3 has 16 residues. Germline CDR1 reads MNHEY; CDR2 reads SVGAGI. Deletions cut 2 bases from V and 7 bases from J, with 18 bases between. CDR3 loop: CASSYGRARRENEQFF. CDR3 sequence (DNA): TGTGCCAGCAGTTACGGCAGGGCCCGACGAGAGAATGAGCAGTTCTTC.

V is TRBV6-5 and J is TRBJ1-2, with TRBD1 matching 8 bases. The CDR3 runs to 13 residues. Germline CDR1 and CDR2: MNHEY and SVGAGI. V gave up 0 bases and J gave up 6 bases; unmatched junction bases: 0. CDR3 DNA sequence: TGTGCCAGCAGTTACTCCAGGGGGCATGGCTACACCTTC. Residues: CASSYSRGHGYTF.

The chain carries TRBV6-2 or TRBV6-3 and TRBJ2-1, with D maybe TRBD1 (5 bases). Germline-derived CDR1 and CDR2 are MNHEY and SVGEGT. This CDR3 is 13 amino acids long. The V end was cut by 6 bases, the J end by 4 bases, with 10 bases between. CDR3 protein: CASSRTRYNEQFF. In nucleotides, the CDR3 is TGTGCCAGCAGCCGGACAAGATACAATGAGCAGTTCTTC.

CDR3 in DNA: TGTGCCAGCAGTTACTACGGTCGGGGGGCTCAGCCCCAGCATTTT. It specifies CASSYYGRGAQPQHF. The chain recombines TRBV6-6 with TRBJ1-5; a possible D gene is TRBD1 (6 bases). Germline CDR1 reads MNHNY; CDR2 reads SVGAGI (reference sequence). Deletions cut 1 base from V and 6 bases from J, with 13 bases between. The CDR3 loop spans 15 amino acids.

This chain connects TRBV7-2 to TRBJ1-6; D is perhaps TRBD1 (5 bases). The ends were cut back, 3 bases at V and 9 bases at J, with 24 bases in the middle. The germline gives CDR1 SGHTA, CDR2 FQGNSA. This CDR3 region has 18 residues. CDR3 sequence (DNA): TGTGCCAGCAGCTTCGGGTTTTTGACAGTCAGCCCAAGTTCACCCCTCCACTTT. Its protein is CASSFGFLTVSPSSPLHF.

V and J are TRBV10-3 and TRBJ2-1; 7 bases map to TRBD1. The ends lost 6 bases at V and 7 bases at J; junction bases unmatched: 9. The CDR3 runs to 14 residues. Looked up from germline, CDR1 is ENHRY and CDR2 is SYGVKD. The CDR3 loop is CAIRETGTENEQFF. The CDR3 DNA reads TGTGCCATCAGAGAAACCGGGACAGAGAATGAGCAGTTCTTC.

The chain has TRBV3-1 (or the pseudogene TRBV3-2) and TRBJ2-7, with TRBD2 identical over 8 bases. This CDR3 region has 17 residues. Trimming cost V 0 bases and J 1 base; bases outside gene matches: 8. Germline V lookup: CDR1 LGHDT, CDR2 YNNKEL (reference sequence). The CDR3 sequence is CASSQDPLAGSSYEQYF. The CDR3 DNA sequence: TGTGCCAGCAGCCAAGATCCCCTAGCGGGCTCTTCCTACGAGCAGTACTTC.

The chain links TRBV10-3 to TRBJ2-1; 9 bases align to TRBD1. Per germline, CDR1 ENHRY and CDR2 SYGVKD. This CDR3 is built from 16 residues. Unmatched junction bases numbered 4, after V lost 0 bases and J lost 4 bases. CDR3 region: CAISESLTGGYNEQFF. In DNA, the CDR3 is TGTGCCATCAGTGAGTCGTTGACAGGGGGGTACAATGAGCAGTTCTTC.

Concerning this clone itself: Germline and junction disagree at one end, which may indicate a read error. This chain connects TRBV30 to TRBJ2-7; D is possibly TRBD1 (5 bases). The CDR3 consists of 11 residues. The germline gives CDR1 GTSNPN, CDR2 SVGIG (reference sequence). DNA for the CDR3: TGCGGGCTGGGGCAGAACTACGAGCAGTACTTC. Its translation is CGLGQNYEQYF.

The V and J genes are TRBV6-6 and TRBJ1-1; no clear D. The germline V and J ends were trimmed by 1 base and 1 base, with 10 bases remaining between them. Per germline, CDR1 MNHNY and CDR2 SVGAGI (reference sequence). The CDR3 covers 15 residues. CDR3 nucleotides: TGTGCCAGCAGTTACTTGAGATACGAGAACACTGAAGCTTTCTTT. This codes for CASSYLRYENTEAFF.

The rearrangement links TRBV30 to TRBJ2-2; weak D call: TRBD2 (6 bases). Germline V lookup: CDR1 GTSNPN, CDR2 SVGIG (reference sequence). Trimming stripped 2 bases from V and 4 bases from J, with 11 bases between. CDR3 length: 14 residues. This chain's CDR3 is CAWSRDSPTGELFF. Here the CDR3 DNA reads TGTGCCTGGAGTAGGGACTCCCCCACCGGGGAGCTGTTTTTT.

This rearrangement joins TRBV19 to TRBJ2-3, with 9 nucleotides matching TRBD2. CDR3 length: 15 residues. Trimming took 1 base from V and 6 from J; bases not matched to a gene: 5. Germline V gene sequence: CDR1 LNHDA, CDR2 SQIVND (reference sequence). In DNA form, the CDR3 reads TGTGCCAGTAGTATAGGAGGACTAGCGTTGGATACGCAGTATTTT. Residues: CASSIGGLALDTQYF. Filled out from reference TRBV19 and TRBJ2-3, the complete variable domain reads DGGITQSPKYLFRKEGQNVTLSCEQNLNHDAMYWYRQDPGQGLRLIYYSQIVNDFQKGDIAEGYSVSREKKESFPLTVTSAQKNPTAFYLCASSIGGLALDTQYFGPGTRLTVL.

The chain couples TRBV5-5 to TRBJ1-3, with unresolved D. Germline loops: CDR1 SGHKS, CDR2 YYEKEE (reference sequence). This CDR3 region has 13 residues. V was pared by 0 bases and J by 9 bases, with 10 bases between. The CDR3 DNA sequence: TGTGCCAGCAGCTTGGCTGAGGGAGGCACCATATATTTT. Translation: CASSLAEGGTIYF.

The V call is TRBV7-6, the J call TRBJ2-2; 7 nucleotides line up with TRBD1. In germline, CDR1 is SGHVS, CDR2 FNYEAQ. The CDR3 has 14 residues. J was trimmed by 3 bases and V by 5 bases; bases with no gene match: 3. The CDR3 loop reads CASSETGYTGELFF. The CDR3 DNA reads as TGTGCCAGCAGCGAGACAGGGTACACCGGGGAGCTGTTTTTT.